This T cell receptor (beta chain) was found in a study of shared clonotypes between healthy human individuals (dated by TCRdb to about 2020). The study in broad terms: The cohort comprised a couple of women and a few men aged 18 to 49 years. To increase sequencing depth and limit assay-specific biases, TCR repertoire library preparation and sequencing were carried out by different laboratories using diverse techniques. For each donor, three plates each were used for CD4 naive and CD4 memory, two plates were used for CD8 naive, and one plate was used for CD8 memory. Blood TCR repertoires of 5 or 6 healthy adults were deeply sequenced to estimate repertoire size and the extent of clonotype sharing between individuals. Leukapheresis yielded between about 0.9 and 8.9 billion PBMCs per donor.

This clone has a count of ten or more. Its binding antigen is unknown. Per-base qualities were not stored, and no clone one base away is much larger. Using the deep immunoSEQ assay, multiplex PCR amplified TCR CDR3 regions from genomic DNA. For each cell subset, the extracted genomic DNA was distributed evenly across all wells of several immunoSEQ 96-well plates, and each plate served as one replicate. For sorted subsets, approximately 190 ng genomic DNA, equal to tens of thousands of T cell genomes, was loaded into each replicate PCR. Purified libraries were quantified with a Qubit 3.0 fluorometer, sized on a Bioanalyzer 2100, and re-quantified with the KAPA Library Quantification kit. Each immunoSEQ 96-well plate was sequenced on its own single-read 150-cycle Illumina NextSeq 550 flow cell. Turning to the authors' computational methods: Because only junctional sequences without quality scores were contained in the immunoSEQ output, filtering matching that applied to full-length reads could not be performed. To assign V/J genes and CDR3, sequences were annotated using PyIR, a Python wrapper for IgBLAST v1.9, with IMGT germline references. Reads were removed for weak V/J assignments (E-value above 1e-6), missing CDR3, stop codons, out-of-frame junctions, or ambiguous translated residues. V3J clonotypes were defined by identical inferred V gene, J gene, and CDR3 amino acid sequence. Percentage overlap between repertoires was calculated by dividing the number of shared unique clonotypes by the size of the smaller repertoire. Repertoire richness was assessed with RTK rarefaction, the Chao1 estimator, and Recon v2.1 estimates of unobserved clonotypes. OLGA was used to compute generation probabilities for all TCRbeta clonotypes that the gDNA method yielded from a handful of donors. TCRdb carries this immuneACCESS record with in-frame sequences only. Its versions omit some clonotypes, under half of them owing to an unresolved V gene in the studies checked, with the rest unexplained. V and J calls and clone size are those listed in that table; D and trimming were worked out from the DNA. The sample profile shows around 750,000 clones; around 74% of them were found once. The ten largest clones add up to under 2% of the sample.

The donors were healthy, HIV-negative adults who had no recently reported acute infections or vaccinations. Every donor was a Caucasian adult living in Nashville, Tennessee, USA. CD4+ T cells were enriched by magnetic negative selection; naive cells were then positively selected on CD45RA, and the negative fraction formed the memory subset. Blood was obtained by leukapheresis, after which PBMCs were separated by Ficoll-Histopaque density gradient centrifugation and cryopreserved in liquid nitrogen vapor phase. Analytical flow cytometry was used to check the purity and quantity of every magnetically sorted T cell population. Genomic DNA was isolated from every sorted fraction and measured by UV absorbance on a Nanodrop 2000c. The CDR3 contains 19 residues, cysteine and phenylalanine counted. The CDR3 DNA has 57 bases and is translated from base 1. Trimming leaves V shorter by 1 base and J shorter by 7 bases, with the junction holding 16 bases beyond the gene matches. Based on the germline V gene, the CDR1 and CDR2 sequences are SGHTA and FQGNSA.

General conclusions and limits of the study: Clonotypes shared by all four sorted-subset donors showed higher generation probabilities than non-shared clonotypes. Sampling was restricted to blood, and TCR repertoires in tissues likely differ from the TCR repertoires found in blood. Rarefaction of sorted-subset datasets indicated incomplete sequencing despite the large sequencing depth. Estimated clonotype richness was generally larger for naive than for memory subsets. When a few donors were compared, the shared fraction of clonotypes was about 5.2% for naive CD4, 3.5% for naive CD8, 2.3% for memory CD4, and 0.35% to 0.4% for memory CD8. Pairwise subsampling indicated that sequencing depth was expected to affect the degree of clonotype sharing among donors. The small number of donors limited the genetic and exposure-history diversity represented.

The chain links TRBV7-2 with TRBJ2-2; 9 bases in the junction line up with TRBD2. Sequenced material: memory CD4+ T cells sorted from blood. Per the publication, the cell subset or site label means: CD45RA-negative fraction. The origin of this receptor is a woman aged 25 to 39 in good health. The bases are TGTGCCAGCAGCTTAGTTCCCTTTAGCGGGAGTCGTTCCTACGGGGAGCTGTTTTTT. The resulting protein is CASSLVPFSGSRSYGELFF.